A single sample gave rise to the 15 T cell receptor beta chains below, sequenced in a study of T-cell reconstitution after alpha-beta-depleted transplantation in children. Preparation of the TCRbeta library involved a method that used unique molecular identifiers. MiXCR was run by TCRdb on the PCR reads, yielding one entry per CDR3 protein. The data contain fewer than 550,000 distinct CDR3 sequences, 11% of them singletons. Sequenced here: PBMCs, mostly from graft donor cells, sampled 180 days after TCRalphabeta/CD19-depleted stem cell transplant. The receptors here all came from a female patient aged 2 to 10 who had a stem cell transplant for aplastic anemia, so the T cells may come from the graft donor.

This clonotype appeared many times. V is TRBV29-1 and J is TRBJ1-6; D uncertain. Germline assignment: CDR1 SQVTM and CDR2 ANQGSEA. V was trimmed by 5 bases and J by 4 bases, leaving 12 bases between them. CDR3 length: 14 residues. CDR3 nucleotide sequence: TGCAGCGTTCAGTCGGACGGGTATAATTCACCCCTCCACTTT. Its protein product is CSVQSDGYNSPLHF.

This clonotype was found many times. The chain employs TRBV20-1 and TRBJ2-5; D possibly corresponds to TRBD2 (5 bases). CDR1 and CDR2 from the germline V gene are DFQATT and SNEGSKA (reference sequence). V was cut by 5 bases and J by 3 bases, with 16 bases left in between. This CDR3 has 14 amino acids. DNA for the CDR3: TGCAGTGCTCCTCGGCAGGTAGCGAAAGAGACCCAGTACTTC. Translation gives CSAPRQVAKETQYF.

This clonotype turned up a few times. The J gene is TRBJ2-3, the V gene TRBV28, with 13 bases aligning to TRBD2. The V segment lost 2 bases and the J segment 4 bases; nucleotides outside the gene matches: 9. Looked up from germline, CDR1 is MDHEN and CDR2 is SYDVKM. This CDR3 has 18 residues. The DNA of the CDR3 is TGTGCCAGCAGTTTACCCCGGACTAGCGGGAGCCGGGCAGATACGCAGTATTTT. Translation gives CASSLPRTSGSRADTQYF.

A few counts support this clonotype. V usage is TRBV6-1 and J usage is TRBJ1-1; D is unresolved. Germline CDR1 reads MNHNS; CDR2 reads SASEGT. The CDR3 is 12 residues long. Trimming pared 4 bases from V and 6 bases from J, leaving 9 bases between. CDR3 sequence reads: CASSGRAAEAFF. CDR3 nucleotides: TGTGCCAGCAGTGGGAGGGCGGCTGAAGCTTTCTTT.

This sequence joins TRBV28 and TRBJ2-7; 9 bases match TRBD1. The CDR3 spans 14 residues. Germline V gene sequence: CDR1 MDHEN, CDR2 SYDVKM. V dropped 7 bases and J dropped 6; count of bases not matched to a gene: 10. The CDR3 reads CASTGPGQGPEQYF. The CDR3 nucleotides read TGTGCCAGCACCGGTCCGGGACAGGGTCCCGAGCAGTACTTC. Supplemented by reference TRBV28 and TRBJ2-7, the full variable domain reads DVKVTQSSRYLVKRTGEKVFLECVQDMDHENMFWYRQDPGLGLRLIYFSYDVKMKEKGDIPEGYSVSREKKERFSLILESASTNQTSMYLCASTGPGQGPEQYFGPGTRLTVT.

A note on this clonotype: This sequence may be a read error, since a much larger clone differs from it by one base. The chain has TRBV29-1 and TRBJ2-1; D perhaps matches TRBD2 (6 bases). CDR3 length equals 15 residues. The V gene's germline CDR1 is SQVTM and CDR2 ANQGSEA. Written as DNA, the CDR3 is TGCGGCGTTCGGCTTAACGGGAGAGCTGGCAATGAGCAGTTCTTC. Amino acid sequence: CGVRLNGRAGNEQFF.

CDR3 bases: TGTGCCAGCAGCGTAAGGAGTGGCGGGAGTTACAATGAGCAGTTCTTC. This encodes CASSVRSGGSYNEQFF. The chain combines TRBV9 with TRBJ2-1, with 7 bases aligning to TRBD2. This CDR3 region has 16 residues. The V gene's germline CDR1 is SGDLS and CDR2 YYNGEE. V lost 1 base and J lost 4; bases outside the gene matches: 8.

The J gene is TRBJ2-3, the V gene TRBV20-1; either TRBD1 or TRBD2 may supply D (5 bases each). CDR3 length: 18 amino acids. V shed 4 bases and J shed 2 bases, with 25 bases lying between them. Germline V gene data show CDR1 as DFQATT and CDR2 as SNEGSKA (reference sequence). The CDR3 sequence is CSANGVGRAMTSTDTQYF. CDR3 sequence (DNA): TGCAGTGCTAACGGAGTGGGGCGGGCCATGACCTCCACAGATACGCAGTATTTT.

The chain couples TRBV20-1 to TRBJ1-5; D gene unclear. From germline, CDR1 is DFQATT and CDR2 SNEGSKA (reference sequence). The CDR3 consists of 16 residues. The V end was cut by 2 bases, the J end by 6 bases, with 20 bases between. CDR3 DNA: TGCAGTGCTAGAAGGCGGATAATGTCAGAGTTTCAGCCCCAGCATTTT. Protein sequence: CSARRRIMSEFQPQHF.

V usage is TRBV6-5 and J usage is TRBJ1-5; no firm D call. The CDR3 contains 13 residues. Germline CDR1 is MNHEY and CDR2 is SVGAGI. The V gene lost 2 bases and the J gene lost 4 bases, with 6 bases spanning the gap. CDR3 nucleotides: TGTGCCAGCAGTTACGGGATGAATCAGCCCCAGCATTTT. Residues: CASSYGMNQPQHF.

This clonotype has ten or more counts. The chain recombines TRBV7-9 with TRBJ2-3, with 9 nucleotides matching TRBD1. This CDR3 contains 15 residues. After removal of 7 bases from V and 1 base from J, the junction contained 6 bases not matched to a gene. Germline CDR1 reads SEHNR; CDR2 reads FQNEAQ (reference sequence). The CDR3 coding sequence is TGTGCCAGCACCGAGAGGACAGGGGGCACAGATACGCAGTATTTT. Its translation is CASTERTGGTDTQYF.

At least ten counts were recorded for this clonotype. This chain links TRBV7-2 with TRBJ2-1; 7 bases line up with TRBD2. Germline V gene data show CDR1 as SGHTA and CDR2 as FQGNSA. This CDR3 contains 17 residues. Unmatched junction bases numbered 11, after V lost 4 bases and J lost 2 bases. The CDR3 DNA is TGTGCCAGCAGCTCACAAGCGGGGAGAGGGGCCTACAATGAGCAGTTCTTC. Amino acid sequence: CASSSQAGRGAYNEQFF.

CDR3 DNA sequence: TGCAGCGCCGGGGGGGGCAGGGGGGAGGCGAGCACTGAAGCTTTCTTT. As protein: CSAGGGRGEASTEAFF. The chain is built from TRBV29-1 and TRBJ1-1; TRBD1 aligns across 7 bases. This CDR3 is built from 16 residues. Germline V lookup: CDR1 SQVTM, CDR2 ANQGSEA. Trimming removed 7 bases from V and 4 bases from J; junction bases left unmatched: 18.

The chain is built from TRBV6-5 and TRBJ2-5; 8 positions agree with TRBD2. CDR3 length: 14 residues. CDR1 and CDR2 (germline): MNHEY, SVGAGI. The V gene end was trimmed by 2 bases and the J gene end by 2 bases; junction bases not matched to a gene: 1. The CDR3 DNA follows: TGTGCCAGCAGTTACCTAGCGGGTCAAGAGACCCAGTACTTC. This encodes CASSYLAGQETQYF.

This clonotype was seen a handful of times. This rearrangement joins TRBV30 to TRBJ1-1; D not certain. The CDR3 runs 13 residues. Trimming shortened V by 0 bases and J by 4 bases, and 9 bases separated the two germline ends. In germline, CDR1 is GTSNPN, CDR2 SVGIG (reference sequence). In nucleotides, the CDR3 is TGTGCCTGGAGTGTGGGCCAGACCACTGAAGCTTTCTTT. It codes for CAWSVGQTTEAFF.